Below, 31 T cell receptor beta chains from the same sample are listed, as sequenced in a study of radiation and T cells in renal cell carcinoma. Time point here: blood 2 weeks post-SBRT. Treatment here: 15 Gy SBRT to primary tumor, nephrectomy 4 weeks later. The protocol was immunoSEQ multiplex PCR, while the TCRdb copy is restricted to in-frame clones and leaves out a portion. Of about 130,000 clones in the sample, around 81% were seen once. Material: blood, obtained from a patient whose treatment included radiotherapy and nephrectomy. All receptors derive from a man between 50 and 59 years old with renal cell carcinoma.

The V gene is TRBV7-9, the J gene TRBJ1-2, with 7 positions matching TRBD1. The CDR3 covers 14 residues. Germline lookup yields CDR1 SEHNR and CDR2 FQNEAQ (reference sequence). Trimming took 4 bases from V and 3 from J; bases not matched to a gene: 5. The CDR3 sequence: CASSSHRGDYGYTF. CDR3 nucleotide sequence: TGTGCCAGCAGCTCTCACAGGGGCGACTATGGCTACACCTTC.

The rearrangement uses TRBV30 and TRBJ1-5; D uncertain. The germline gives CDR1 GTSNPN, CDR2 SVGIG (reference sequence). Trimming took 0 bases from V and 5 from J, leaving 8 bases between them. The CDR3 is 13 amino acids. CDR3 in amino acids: CAWSVLADQPQHF. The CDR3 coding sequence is TGTGCCTGGAGTGTACTGGCGGATCAGCCCCAGCATTTT.

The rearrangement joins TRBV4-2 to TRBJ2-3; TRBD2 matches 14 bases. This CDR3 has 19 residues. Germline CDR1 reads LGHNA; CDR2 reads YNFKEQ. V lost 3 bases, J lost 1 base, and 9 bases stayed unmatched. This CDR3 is CASSHSGTSGRQGTDTQYF. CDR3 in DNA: TGTGCCAGCAGCCATTCCGGGACTAGCGGGAGACAGGGCACAGATACGCAGTATTTT.

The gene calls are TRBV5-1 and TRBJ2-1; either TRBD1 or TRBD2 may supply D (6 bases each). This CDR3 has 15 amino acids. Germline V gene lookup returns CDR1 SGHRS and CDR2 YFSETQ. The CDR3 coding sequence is TGCATCACATGCGAAGGGGGGAGCTCCTACAATGAGCAGTTCTTC. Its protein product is CITCEGGSSYNEQFF.

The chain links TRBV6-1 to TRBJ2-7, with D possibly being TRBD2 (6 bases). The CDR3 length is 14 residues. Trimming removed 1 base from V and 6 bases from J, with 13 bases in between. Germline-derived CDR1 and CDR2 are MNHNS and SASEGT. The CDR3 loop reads CASSEVSYGGEQYF. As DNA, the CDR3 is TGTGCCAGCAGTGAAGTCTCCTACGGGGGCGAGCAGTACTTC.

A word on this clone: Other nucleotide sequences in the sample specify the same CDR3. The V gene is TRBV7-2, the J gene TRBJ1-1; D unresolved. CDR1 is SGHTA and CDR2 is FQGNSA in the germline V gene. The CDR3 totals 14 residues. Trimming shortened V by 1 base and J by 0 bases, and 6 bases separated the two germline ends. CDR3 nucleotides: TGTGCCAGCAGCTTAGGGCAGATGAACACTGAAGCTTTCTTT. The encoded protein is CASSLGQMNTEAFF.

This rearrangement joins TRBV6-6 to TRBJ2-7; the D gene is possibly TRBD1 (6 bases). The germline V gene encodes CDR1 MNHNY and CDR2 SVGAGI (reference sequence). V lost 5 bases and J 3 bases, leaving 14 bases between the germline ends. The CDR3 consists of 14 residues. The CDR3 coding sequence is TGTGCCAGCAGTCAACAGGGCGCCCGCTACGAGCAGTACTTC. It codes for CASSQQGARYEQYF.

Here the CDR3 reads CSVGQDGYTF. For the CDR3, the DNA is TGCAGCGTGGGACAAGATGGCTACACCTTC. V gene TRBV29-1 combines with J gene TRBJ1-2, with a tentative D call TRBD1 (6 bases). The CDR3 is 10 amino acids. In germline, CDR1 is SQVTM, CDR2 ANQGSEA. V was trimmed by 6 bases and J by 6 bases, leaving 8 bases between them.

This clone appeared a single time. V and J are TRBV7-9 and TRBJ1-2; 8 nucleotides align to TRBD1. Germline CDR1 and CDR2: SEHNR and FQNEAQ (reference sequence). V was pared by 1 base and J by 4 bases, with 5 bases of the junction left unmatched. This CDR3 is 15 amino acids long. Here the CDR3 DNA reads TGTGCCAGCAGCTTAGGAGCAGGGGGCAGCTATGGCTACACCTTC. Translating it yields CASSLGAGGSYGYTF. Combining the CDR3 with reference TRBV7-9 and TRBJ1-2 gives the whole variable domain DTGVSQNPRHKITKRGQNVTFRCDPISEHNRLYWYRQTLGQGPEFLTYFQNEAQLEKSRLLSDRFSAERPKGSFSTLEIQRTEQGDSAMYLCASSLGAGGSYGYTFGSGTRLTVV.

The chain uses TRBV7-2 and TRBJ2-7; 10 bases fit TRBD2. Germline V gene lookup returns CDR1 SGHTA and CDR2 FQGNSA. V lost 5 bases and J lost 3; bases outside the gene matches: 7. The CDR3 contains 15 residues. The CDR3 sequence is CASSLSGGRLYEQYF. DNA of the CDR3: TGTGCCAGCAGCCTTAGCGGGGGGCGGCTCTACGAGCAGTACTTC.

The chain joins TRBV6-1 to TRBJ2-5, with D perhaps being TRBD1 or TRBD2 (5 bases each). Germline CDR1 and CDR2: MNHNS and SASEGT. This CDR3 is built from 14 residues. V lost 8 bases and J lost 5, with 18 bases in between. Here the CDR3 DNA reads TGTGCCAGCGATCTCGGGGCCGCGGGTGAGACCCAGTACTTC. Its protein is CASDLGAAGETQYF.

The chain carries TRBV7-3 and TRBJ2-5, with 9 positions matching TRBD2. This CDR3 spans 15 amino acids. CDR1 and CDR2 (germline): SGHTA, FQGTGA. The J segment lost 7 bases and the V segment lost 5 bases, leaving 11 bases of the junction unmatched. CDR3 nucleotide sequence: TGTGCCAGCAGCCCAGGGTTAGCGGGGGTTGGGACCCAGTACTTC. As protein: CASSPGLAGVGTQYF. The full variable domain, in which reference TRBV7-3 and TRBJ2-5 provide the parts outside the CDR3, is GAGVSQTPSNKVTEKGKYVELRCDPISGHTALYWYRQSLGQGPEFLIYFQGTGAADDSGLPNDRFFAVRPEGSVSTLKIQRTERGDSAVYLCASSPGLAGVGTQYFGPGTRLLVL.

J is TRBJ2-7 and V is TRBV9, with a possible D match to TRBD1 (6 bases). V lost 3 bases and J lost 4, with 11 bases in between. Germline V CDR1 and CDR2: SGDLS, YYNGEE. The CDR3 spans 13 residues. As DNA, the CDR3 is TGTGCCAGCAGCGGGCTAACAGGGTACGAGCAGTACTTC. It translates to CASSGLTGYEQYF.

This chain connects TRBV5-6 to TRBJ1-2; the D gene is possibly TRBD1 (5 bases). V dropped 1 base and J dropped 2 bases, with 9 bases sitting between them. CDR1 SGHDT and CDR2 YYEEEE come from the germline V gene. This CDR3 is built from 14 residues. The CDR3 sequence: CASSLPGRNYGYTF. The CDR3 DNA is TGTGCCAGCAGCTTGCCAGGGAGAAACTATGGCTACACCTTC.

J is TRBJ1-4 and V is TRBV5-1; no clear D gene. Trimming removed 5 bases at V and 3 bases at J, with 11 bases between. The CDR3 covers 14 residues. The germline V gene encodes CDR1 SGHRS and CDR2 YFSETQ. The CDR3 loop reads CASSQEEANEKLFF. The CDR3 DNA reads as TGCGCCAGCAGTCAGGAGGAGGCTAATGAAAAACTGTTTTTT.

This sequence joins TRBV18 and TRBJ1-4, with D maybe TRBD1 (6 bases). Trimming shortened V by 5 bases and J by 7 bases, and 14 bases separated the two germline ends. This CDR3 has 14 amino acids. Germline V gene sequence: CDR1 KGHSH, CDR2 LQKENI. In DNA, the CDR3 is TGTGCCAGCTCATCAAAGCGAGGGGGTGAAAAACTGTTTTTT. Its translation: CASSSKRGGEKLFF.

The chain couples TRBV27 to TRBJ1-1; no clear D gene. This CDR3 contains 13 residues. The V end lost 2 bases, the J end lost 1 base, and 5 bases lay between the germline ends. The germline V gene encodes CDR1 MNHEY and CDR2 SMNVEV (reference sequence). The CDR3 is CASSLGRNTEAFF. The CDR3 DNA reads TGTGCCAGCAGTTTAGGGCGGAACACTGAAGCTTTCTTT.

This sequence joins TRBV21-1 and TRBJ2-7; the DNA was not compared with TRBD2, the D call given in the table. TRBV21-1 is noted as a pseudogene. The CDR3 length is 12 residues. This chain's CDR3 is CARDSVLYEQYF. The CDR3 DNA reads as TGTGCCAGGGATAGCGTGCTCTACGAGCAGTACTTC.

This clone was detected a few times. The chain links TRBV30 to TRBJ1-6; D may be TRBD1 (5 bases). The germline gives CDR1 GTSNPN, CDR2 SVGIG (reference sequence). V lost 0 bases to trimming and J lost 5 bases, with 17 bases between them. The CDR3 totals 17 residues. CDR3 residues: CAWSVLAGWRDNSPLHF. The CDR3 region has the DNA TGTGCCTGGAGTGTACTGGCAGGGTGGAGGGATAATTCACCCCTCCACTTT.

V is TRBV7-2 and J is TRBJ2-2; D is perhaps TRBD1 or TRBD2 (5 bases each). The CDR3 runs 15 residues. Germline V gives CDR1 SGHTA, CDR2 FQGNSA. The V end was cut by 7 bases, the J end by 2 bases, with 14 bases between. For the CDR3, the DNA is TGTGCCAGCATCCCGGGACCGATCAACACCGGGGAGCTGTTTTTT. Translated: CASIPGPINTGELFF.

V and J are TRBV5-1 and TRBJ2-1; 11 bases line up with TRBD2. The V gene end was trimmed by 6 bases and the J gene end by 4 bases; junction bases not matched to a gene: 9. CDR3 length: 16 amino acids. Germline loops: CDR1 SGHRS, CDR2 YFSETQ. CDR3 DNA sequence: TGCGCCAGCACCAAACCGGGACTAGCGGAATACAATGAGCAGTTCTTC. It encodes CASTKPGLAEYNEQFF.

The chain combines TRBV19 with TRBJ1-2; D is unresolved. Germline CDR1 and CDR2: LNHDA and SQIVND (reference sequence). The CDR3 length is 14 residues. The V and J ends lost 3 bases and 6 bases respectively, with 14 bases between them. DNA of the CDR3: TGTGCCAGTAGTATCAACGGGCTAACGGATGGCTACACCTTC. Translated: CASSINGLTDGYTF.

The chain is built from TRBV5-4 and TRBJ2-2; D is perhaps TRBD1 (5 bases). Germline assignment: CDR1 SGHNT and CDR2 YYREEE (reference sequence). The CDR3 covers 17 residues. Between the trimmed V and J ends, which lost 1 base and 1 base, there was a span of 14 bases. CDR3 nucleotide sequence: TGTGCCAGCAGCTTGCTGAAGGGGCAGGGGAACACCGGGGAGCTGTTTTTT. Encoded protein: CASSLLKGQGNTGELFF.

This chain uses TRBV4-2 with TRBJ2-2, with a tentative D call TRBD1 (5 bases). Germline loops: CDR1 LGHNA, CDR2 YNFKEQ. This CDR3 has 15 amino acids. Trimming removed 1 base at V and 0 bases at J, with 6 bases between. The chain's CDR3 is CASSQARANTGELFF. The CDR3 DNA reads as TGTGCCAGCAGCCAAGCCAGGGCGAACACCGGGGAGCTGTTTTTT.

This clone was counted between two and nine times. The DNA of the CDR3 is TGTGCCATCAGTGCCGGGGGACGGGGCAATCAGCCCCAGCATTTT. It encodes CAISAGGRGNQPQHF. The chain carries TRBV10-3 and TRBJ1-5, with D perhaps matching TRBD1 (5 bases). V lost 4 bases and J lost 2, with 12 bases in between. CDR1 and CDR2 (germline): ENHRY, SYGVKD. This CDR3 contains 15 residues.

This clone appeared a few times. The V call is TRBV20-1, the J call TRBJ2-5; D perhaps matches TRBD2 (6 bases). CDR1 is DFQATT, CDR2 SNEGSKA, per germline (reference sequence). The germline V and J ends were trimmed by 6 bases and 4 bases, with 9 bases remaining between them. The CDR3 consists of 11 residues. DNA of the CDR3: TGCAGTGCGAGGGACTTAGAGACCCAGTACTTC. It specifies CSARDLETQYF.

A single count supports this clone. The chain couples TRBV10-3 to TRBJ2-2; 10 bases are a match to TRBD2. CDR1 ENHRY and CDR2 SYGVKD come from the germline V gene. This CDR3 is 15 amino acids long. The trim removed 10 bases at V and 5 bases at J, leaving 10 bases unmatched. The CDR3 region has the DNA TGTGCCACCTCATTAGAACTAGCGGGGACCGGGGAGCTGTTTTTT. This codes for CATSLELAGTGELFF.

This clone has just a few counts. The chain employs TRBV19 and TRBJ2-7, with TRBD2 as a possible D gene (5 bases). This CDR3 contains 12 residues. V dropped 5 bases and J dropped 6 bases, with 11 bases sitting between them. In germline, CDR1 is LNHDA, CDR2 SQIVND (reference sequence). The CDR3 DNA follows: TGTGCCAGTAGTCCCCGGGGTGGCGAGCAGTACTTC. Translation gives CASSPRGGEQYF.

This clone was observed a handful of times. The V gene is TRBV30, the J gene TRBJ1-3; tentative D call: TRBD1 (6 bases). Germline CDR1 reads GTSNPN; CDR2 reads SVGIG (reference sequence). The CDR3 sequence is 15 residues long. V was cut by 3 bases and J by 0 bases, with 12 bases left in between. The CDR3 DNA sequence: TGTGCCTGGAGCGGGACATTAAACTCTGGAAACACCATATATTTT. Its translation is CAWSGTLNSGNTIYF. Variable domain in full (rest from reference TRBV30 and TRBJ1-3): SQTIHQWPATLVQPVGSPLSLECTVEGTSNPNLYWYRQAAGRGLQLLFYSVGIGQISSEVPQNLSASRPQDRQFILSSKKLLLSDSGFYLCAWSGTLNSGNTIYFGEGSWLTVV.

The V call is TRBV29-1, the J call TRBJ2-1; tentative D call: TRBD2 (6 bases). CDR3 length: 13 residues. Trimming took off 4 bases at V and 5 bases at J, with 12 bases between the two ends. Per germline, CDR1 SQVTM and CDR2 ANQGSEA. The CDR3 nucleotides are TGCAGCGTTGCGGTGCGGGGTGACAATGAGCAGTTCTTC. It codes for CSVAVRGDNEQFF.

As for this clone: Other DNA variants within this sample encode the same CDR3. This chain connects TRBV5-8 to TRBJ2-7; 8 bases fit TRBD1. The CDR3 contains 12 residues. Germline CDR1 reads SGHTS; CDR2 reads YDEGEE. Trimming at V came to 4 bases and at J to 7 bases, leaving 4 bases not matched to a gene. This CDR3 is CASSRTGLEQYF. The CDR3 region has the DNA TGTGCCAGCAGCCGGACAGGGCTGGAGCAGTACTTC.